This record covers a single T cell receptor beta chain. The target antigen is unknown. The CDR3 is made up of 12 amino acids. Trimming left V 7 bases short and J 4 bases short, with 9 bases between. From germline, CDR1 is LNHDA and CDR2 SQIVND (reference sequence). This specimen belongs to a study of CD4 T cells in relation to SARS-CoV-2 and coronaviruses. Looking at the study overall: Of the patients, about 8 were male, a few female, two Hispanic. Study-level findings and limits: This crossreactivity analysis covered spike protein alone, no other viral proteins.

CD4 enrichment then naive enrichment separated naive from memory CD4+ cells. TCRdb's table, derived via immunoSEQ multiplex PCR, lists solely in-frame clones and lacks some. Here the sample spans 50,000 to 70,000 clones, 92% being singletons. This receptor was obtained from an adult with COVID-19. The V and J genes are TRBV19 and TRBJ2-3; D gene uncertain. The sequencing input was naive CD4+ T cells from PBMCs. The subset is: naive CD4+ T cells isolated by negative enrichment. CDR3 DNA sequence: TGTGCCAGTAAGTCGGCCGCAGATACGCAGTATTTT. This encodes CASKSAADTQYF. The full variable domain, completed using reference TRBV19 and TRBJ2-3, is DGGITQSPKYLFRKEGQNVTLSCEQNLNHDAMYWYRQDPGQGLRLIYYSQIVNDFQKGDIAEGYSVSREKKESFPLTVTSAQKNPTAFYLCASKSAADTQYFGPGTRLTVL.